These 25 T cell receptor beta chains share one sample of origin, sequenced in a study of T-cell reconstitution after alpha-beta-depleted transplantation in children. Unique molecular identifiers tagged the TCRbeta library. Each CDR3 protein is one row after TCRdb ran MiXCR on the PCR reads. The table lists about 980,000 distinct CDR3 sequences, roughly 31% of them singletons. The sample consisted of PBMCs, mostly from graft donor cells, taken 360 days after TCRalphabeta/CD19-depleted stem cell transplant. The receptors were gathered from a boy in the first two years of life who had a stem cell transplant for SCID, so the T cells may come from the graft donor.

This clonotype was seen more than once but under ten times. This chain connects TRBV6-5 to TRBJ2-7; weak D call: TRBD1 (5 bases). CDR3 length: 15 amino acids. Germline V gives CDR1 MNHEY, CDR2 SVGAGI. Trimming left V 2 bases short and J 2 bases short, with 13 bases between. CDR3: CASSYDRGNTYEQYF. CDR3 sequence (DNA): TGTGCCAGCAGTTACGACAGAGGTAACACCTACGAGCAGTACTTC.

This clonotype came up many times. The chain uses TRBV3-1 and TRBJ2-3; 13 bases are shared with TRBD2. The CDR3 is made up of 16 amino acids. The ends lost 1 base at V and 3 bases at J; junction bases unmatched: 1. Germline-derived CDR1 and CDR2 are LGHDT and YNNKEL (reference sequence). The CDR3, as DNA: TGTGCCAGCAGCCAAGGGACTAGCGGGGGAACAGATACGCAGTATTTT. The encoded protein is CASSQGTSGGTDTQYF.

This clonotype was detected only a few times. This rearrangement joins TRBV5-1 to TRBJ2-5; TRBD2 aligns across 9 bases. J lost 4 bases, V lost 4 bases, and 11 bases had no gene match. CDR3 length equals 16 residues. Germline V gene sequence: CDR1 SGHRS, CDR2 YFSETQ. CDR3 loop: CASSPSPAGGLETQYF. The CDR3 bases are TGCGCCAGCAGCCCTTCTCCCGCGGGGGGGCTAGAGACCCAGTACTTC.

This sequence joins TRBV12-3 or TRBV12-4 and TRBJ2-1; possibly TRBD2 for D (5 bases). V was cut by 5 bases and J by 0 bases, with 14 bases left in between. The CDR3 sequence is 16 residues long. The CDR3 reads CASSDWTSVSYNEQFF. CDR3 bases: TGTGCCAGCAGTGATTGGACTTCCGTCTCCTACAATGAGCAGTTCTTC.

This clonotype occurred a few times. The chain employs TRBV20-1 and TRBJ2-1; weak D call: TRBD1 (6 bases). There are 11 residues in the CDR3. Germline assignment: CDR1 DFQATT and CDR2 SNEGSKA (reference sequence). The CDR3 coding sequence is TGCAGACCTGACAGGTACAATGAGCAGTTCTTC. This translates into CRPDRYNEQFF.

V and J are TRBV27 and TRBJ2-1; no clear D. Germline CDR1 MNHEY, CDR2 SMNVEV (reference sequence). V was shortened by 0 bases and J by 5 bases, with 17 bases between the two germline ends. The CDR3 contains 17 residues. CDR3 residues: CASSLSWVSLRNNEQFF. CDR3 coding DNA: TGTGCCAGCAGTTTATCCTGGGTTTCTCTCCGGAACAATGAGCAGTTCTTC.

The chain carries TRBV11-1 and TRBJ2-1; weak D call: TRBD2 (6 bases). Germline CDR1 is SGHAT and CDR2 is FQDESV (reference sequence). This CDR3 contains 18 residues. V lost 0 bases to trimming and J lost 6 bases, with 21 bases between them. CDR3 coding DNA: TGTGCCAGCAGCTTAGCGCAACTGGGATTAGCGGATCCCAATGAGCAGTTCTTC. Translating gives CASSLAQLGLADPNEQFF.

V and J are TRBV29-1 and TRBJ2-2, with D possibly being TRBD1 (7 bases). The CDR3 has 17 residues. V was pared by 1 base and J by 0 bases, with 15 bases between. Germline CDR1 SQVTM, CDR2 ANQGSEA. The DNA of the CDR3 is TGCAGCGTTGAAGGGGGGGCTGACAGGGCGAACACCGGGGAGCTGTTTTTT. It yields the protein CSVEGGADRANTGELFF.

This clonotype appeared once. The chain recombines TRBV24-1 with TRBJ2-5, with D maybe TRBD2 (6 bases). The germline gives CDR1 KGHDR, CDR2 SFDVKD. The CDR3 length is 16 residues. Between the trimmed V and J ends, which lost 5 bases and 0 bases, there was a span of 15 bases. DNA of the CDR3: TGTGCCACCAGTGCCGGGGGATTCGGGTACCAAGAGACCCAGTACTTC. This codes for CATSAGGFGYQETQYF.

The rearrangement links TRBV9 to TRBJ2-4; D gene ambiguous. With 0 bases removed from V and 0 bases from J, the gap between germline ends came to 7 bases. The CDR3 spans 15 residues. The germline V gene has CDR1 SGDLS and CDR2 YYNGEE. In nucleotides, the CDR3 is TGTGCCAGCAGCGTAGACGCATTAGCCAAAAACATTCAGTACTTC. Translating gives CASSVDALAKNIQYF. Combining the CDR3 with reference TRBV9 and TRBJ2-4 gives the whole variable domain DSGVTQTPKHLITATGQRVTLRCSPRSGDLSVYWYQQSLDQGLQFLIQYYNGEERAKGNILERFSAQQFPDLHSELNLSSLELGDSALYFCASSVDALAKNIQYFGAGTRLSVL.

This clonotype was observed a handful of times. This chain uses TRBV12-3 or TRBV12-4 with TRBJ1-5; 7 nucleotides align to TRBD1. The V segment lost 6 bases and the J segment 2 bases; nucleotides outside the gene matches: 7. This CDR3 has 15 amino acids. CDR3 in amino acids: CASSPGQTGNQPQHF. DNA for the CDR3: TGTGCCAGCAGCCCGGGACAGACCGGCAATCAGCCCCAGCATTTT.

This chain joins TRBV6-1 and TRBJ2-7, with 10 bases fitting TRBD1. After removal of 5 bases from V and 3 bases from J, the junction contained 7 bases not matched to a gene. Per germline, CDR1 MNHNS and CDR2 SASEGT. The CDR3 covers 15 residues. CDR3 coding DNA: TGTGCCAGCAGTAGGGACAGGGGAATCCTCTACGAGCAGTACTTC. This encodes CASSRDRGILYEQYF.

The V gene is TRBV28, the J gene TRBJ2-5; 7 bases fit TRBD2. CDR3 length: 15 residues. CDR1 and CDR2 (germline): MDHEN, SYDVKM. Trimming removed 6 bases from V and 4 bases from J; junction bases left unmatched: 11. The DNA of the CDR3 is TGTGCCAGCAGGGGCTTTACGCGGGGGAGAGAGACCCAGTACTTC. Translated: CASRGFTRGRETQYF.

This clonotype was picked up a small number of times. This sequence joins TRBV5-1 and TRBJ1-1; a weak D match, TRBD1 (5 bases). The CDR3 sequence is 15 residues long. V was clipped by 1 base and J by 1 base, with 11 bases between them. CDR1 and CDR2 from the germline V gene are SGHRS and YFSETQ. DNA of the CDR3: TGCGCCAGCAGCTTGTCTACAGGACCGAACACTGAAGCTTTCTTT. Its translation is CASSLSTGPNTEAFF.

There are a few counts of this clonotype. V is TRBV7-9 and J is TRBJ2-5; D ambiguous. Germline V lookup: CDR1 SEHNR, CDR2 FQNEAQ (reference sequence). The ends were cut back, 5 bases at V and 2 bases at J, with 18 bases in the middle. CDR3 length equals 16 residues. The CDR3 DNA is TGTGCCAGCAGCCCCACCGGCTACGGCAGACAAGAGACCCAGTACTTC. It yields the protein CASSPTGYGRQETQYF.

This clonotype has at least ten counts. The chain employs TRBV5-1 and TRBJ2-2; 7 bases align to TRBD1. This CDR3 has 15 residues. Germline V lookup: CDR1 SGHRS, CDR2 YFSETQ. V shed 3 bases, J shed 2 bases, and the junction held 4 bases outside the gene matches. CDR3 nucleotide sequence: TGCGCCAGCAGCTCGGGACAGACTAACACCGGGGAGCTGTTTTTT. This translates into CASSSGQTNTGELFF.

This chain connects TRBV20-1 to TRBJ2-7, with TRBD1 matching 10 bases. V lost 3 bases and J lost 5; bases outside the gene matches: 4. The CDR3 has 13 amino acids. Germline V lookup: CDR1 DFQATT, CDR2 SNEGSKA (reference sequence). Here the CDR3 DNA reads TGCAGTGCTAGGGCGGGACAGGGGAACGAGCAGTACTTC. This encodes CSARAGQGNEQYF.

In its sample, this clonotype was seen many times. The gene calls are TRBV6-2 or TRBV6-3 and TRBJ1-1; the D is unclear. Germline CDR1 reads MNHEY; CDR2 reads SVGEGT. V lost 2 bases and J lost 1, with 11 bases in between. The CDR3 covers 15 residues. The CDR3 coding sequence is TGTGCCAGCAGTTACGTTAACAGCGGGAACACTGAAGCTTTCTTT. Amino acids: CASSYVNSGNTEAFF.

The rearrangement joins TRBV24-1 to TRBJ2-7; no clear D. V lost 6 bases and J lost 10, with 15 bases in between. The CDR3 spans 12 residues. Germline assignment: CDR1 KGHDR and CDR2 SFDVKD. CDR3 bases: TGTGCCACCAGTTCGGACCCACCGGAACAGTACTTC. Amino acids: CATSSDPPEQYF.

This clonotype has more than one count but fewer than ten. The DNA of the CDR3 is TGCGCCAGCAGCCACAACGGGGGGCGCAACACCGGGGAGCTGTTTTTT. Translating it yields CASSHNGGRNTGELFF. The V gene is TRBV5-1, the J gene TRBJ2-2, with D maybe TRBD2 (7 bases). Germline loops: CDR1 SGHRS, CDR2 YFSETQ. CDR3 length equals 16 residues. The V gene lost 4 bases and the J gene lost 2 bases, with 15 bases spanning the gap.

Only a few counts were recorded for this clonotype. The rearrangement joins TRBV5-1 to TRBJ1-2; unclear D gene. CDR1 SGHRS and CDR2 YFSETQ come from the germline V gene. The CDR3 covers 12 residues. V was cut by 9 bases and J by 3 bases, with 12 bases left in between. The CDR3 protein is CATKRGDYGYTF. The CDR3 nucleotides are TGCGCCACAAAGCGGGGAGACTATGGCTACACCTTC.

This chain links TRBV11-2 with TRBJ2-7, with TRBD2 identical over 8 bases. Per germline, CDR1 SGHAT and CDR2 FQNNGV. The CDR3 sequence is 15 residues long. Trimming took 1 base from V and 5 from J; bases not matched to a gene: 7. The CDR3: CASSLAGSGGDEQYF. The CDR3 DNA is TGTGCCAGCAGCTTAGCCGGGTCGGGGGGGGACGAGCAGTACTTC.

This clonotype has a count of ten or more. CDR3 sequence: CASGDRSYEQYF. The CDR3 region has the DNA TGTGCCAGCGGGGACAGATCCTACGAGCAGTACTTC. The V gene is TRBV27, the J gene TRBJ2-7, with 7 positions matching TRBD1. The germline CDR1 and CDR2 sequences are MNHEY and SMNVEV (reference sequence). The CDR3 extends over 12 amino acids. V lost 8 bases to trimming and J lost 1 base; unmatched junction nucleotides: 2.

Details on this clonotype: As the CDR3 is not closed by the conserved phenylalanine or tryptophan, this likely results from a read error. In DNA form, the CDR3 reads TGTGCCAGCAGCTTGACCGACACAAACAATGAGCAGTTCATC. Residues: CASSLTDTNNEQFI. This chain links TRBV7-9 with TRBJ2-1, with no clear D. CDR1 is SEHNR and CDR2 is FQNEAQ in the germline V gene (reference sequence). This CDR3 contains 14 residues. The V gene lost 3 bases and the J gene lost 5 bases, with 11 bases spanning the gap.

The CDR3 DNA is TGTGCCACCAGCAGAGCCCCAGTCTTGGAGGATGAGCAGTTCTTC. It specifies CATSRAPVLEDEQFF. The chain combines TRBV15 with TRBJ2-1; tentative D call: TRBD2 (5 bases). This CDR3 is 15 amino acids long. Germline loops: CDR1 LNHNV, CDR2 YYDKDF (reference sequence). The V and J ends lost 1 base and 8 bases respectively, with 15 bases between them.